These 15 T cell receptor beta chains were all obtained from the same sample, sequenced in a study of T cell responses to AZD1222 COVID-19 vaccine. TCRdb's copy holds only in-frame clones and misses some; the assay was immunoSEQ multiplex PCR. The sample has roughly 80,000 clones; over 80% are singletons. Here the sequenced sample was peripheral blood, taken on day 0 of MenACWY control vaccination. The receptors were gathered from an adult in good health.

The rearrangement joins TRBV7-2 to TRBJ1-3, with D unresolved. The CDR3 is made up of 16 amino acids. Germline V gene lookup returns CDR1 SGHTA and CDR2 FQGNSA. The V gene lost 5 bases and the J gene lost 0 bases, with 14 bases spanning the gap. This chain's CDR3 is CASSLLDLSSGNTIYF. The DNA of the CDR3 is TGTGCCAGCAGCCTCCTCGACCTGAGCTCTGGAAACACCATATATTTT.

The chain employs TRBV19 and TRBJ2-7; D is possibly TRBD2 (5 bases). The V end was cut by 5 bases, the J end by 5 bases, with 16 bases between. This CDR3 contains 14 residues. From germline, CDR1 is LNHDA and CDR2 SQIVND (reference sequence). The CDR3: CASSFRGGRDEQYF. Written as DNA, the CDR3 is TGTGCCAGTAGTTTTCGAGGAGGAAGGGACGAGCAGTACTTC.

The table lists this clone with a count of one. This chain links TRBV5-4 with TRBJ2-1; 7 nucleotides line up with TRBD2. The CDR3 length is 12 residues. CDR1 and CDR2 (germline): SGHNT, YYREEE (reference sequence). Trimming took 2 bases from V and 11 from J; bases not matched to a gene: 4. CDR3 coding DNA: TGTGCCAGCAGCTTTGGGCGGGAGAAGCAGTTCTTC. As protein: CASSFGREKQFF.

A word on this clone: The germline gene is not matched at one end of the junction; a read error may be the cause. The chain couples TRBV6-2 or TRBV6-3 to TRBJ1-2; 7 nucleotides agree with TRBD1. The germline CDR1 and CDR2 sequences are MNHEY and SVGEGT. This CDR3 is built from 19 residues. The CDR3 bases are TGTGCCAGCAGTTACCCTTCGAATCAGGCGGCGGGACAGCTTTCTGGCGACACCTTC. As protein: CASSYPSNQAAGQLSGDTF.

This chain joins TRBV15 and TRBJ1-2; 9 positions match TRBD1. V was clipped by 0 bases and J by 6 bases; unmatched bases: 5. Germline CDR1 LNHNV, CDR2 YYDKDF (reference sequence). The CDR3 is made up of 15 amino acids. Here the CDR3 DNA reads TGTGCCACCAGCAGAGAAGGGGACAGGGATGATGGCTACACCTTC. This codes for CATSREGDRDDGYTF.

As for this clone: A much more abundant neighbour one base away suggests this may be a read error. This rearrangement joins TRBV7-9 to TRBJ2-3, with no clear D. V was trimmed by 4 bases and J by 2 bases, leaving 1 base between them. The CDR3 totals 11 residues. Germline CDR1 SEHNR, CDR2 FQNEAQ (reference sequence). CDR3 region: CASSSTDTQYF. The CDR3 DNA is TGTGCCAGCAGCTCCACAGATACGCAGTATTTT.

The rearrangement joins TRBV7-9 to TRBJ1-4, with D possibly matching TRBD1 (5 bases). This CDR3 has 15 residues. Germline V gene data show CDR1 as SEHNR and CDR2 as FQNEAQ (reference sequence). With 5 bases removed from V and 6 bases from J, the gap between germline ends came to 16 bases. CDR3 loop: CASSPSWRDHEKLFF. Here the CDR3 DNA reads TGTGCCAGCAGCCCCTCGTGGAGGGACCATGAAAAACTGTTTTTT.

This chain links TRBV27 with TRBJ2-1; D gene uncertain. CDR1 and CDR2 (germline): MNHEY, SMNVEV (reference sequence). Between the trimmed V and J ends, which lost 6 bases and 7 bases, there was a span of 16 bases. There are 14 residues in the CDR3. The CDR3 is CASRTATRKNEQFF. The CDR3 DNA follows: TGTGCCAGCAGGACGGCAACTCGAAAAAATGAGCAGTTCTTC.

The CDR3 loop is CASSPLGQPQHF. The CDR3 DNA follows: TGTGCCAGCAGTCCCCTTGGCCAGCCCCAGCATTTT. The chain recombines TRBV12-3 or TRBV12-4 with TRBJ1-5; D unresolved. With 5 bases removed from V and 7 bases from J, the gap between germline ends came to 9 bases. This CDR3 comprises 12 residues.

This sequence joins TRBV5-6 and TRBJ2-7; D tentatively fits TRBD1 or TRBD2 (7 bases each). Germline V gene lookup returns CDR1 SGHDT and CDR2 YYEEEE. V lost 4 bases and J lost 11, with 25 bases in between. This CDR3 has 15 amino acids. The CDR3 DNA sequence: TGTGCCAGCAGCACAGCGGGACAGACCTTACGAGGGAAGTACTTC. It codes for CASSTAGQTLRGKYF. Filled out from reference TRBV5-6 and TRBJ2-7, the complete variable domain reads DAGVTQSPTHLIKTRGQQVTLRCSPKSGHDTVSWYQQALGQGPQFIFQYYEEEERQRGNFPDRFSGHQFPNYSSELNVNALLLGDSALYLCASSTAGQTLRGKYFGPGTRLTVT.

The chain links TRBV2 to TRBJ1-4; TRBD1 agrees at 7 bases. Trimming at V came to 6 bases and at J to 3 bases, leaving 4 bases not matched to a gene. The CDR3 extends over 14 amino acids. Germline CDR1 and CDR2: SNHLY and FYNNEI. Written as DNA, the CDR3 is TGTGCCAGCAGCGGACAGGCATCTAATGAAAAACTGTTTTTT. Translating it yields CASSGQASNEKLFF.

In nucleotides, the CDR3 is TGTGCCTGGAGTCCTCGGGGACCCTTCACGAACACCGGGGAGCTGTTTTTT. It translates to CAWSPRGPFTNTGELFF. The chain couples TRBV30 to TRBJ2-2; either TRBD1 or TRBD2 may supply D (5 bases each). The V and J ends lost 2 bases and 0 bases respectively, with 16 bases between them. Germline CDR1 GTSNPN, CDR2 SVGIG (reference sequence). The CDR3 contains 17 residues.

Written as DNA, the CDR3 is TGTGCCAGCTCAGACGGGACAGGGGCAAATAACTATGGCTACACCTTC. Its translation is CASSDGTGANNYGYTF. V is TRBV18 and J is TRBJ1-2, with TRBD1 matching 10 bases. Germline V gene sequence: CDR1 KGHSH, CDR2 LQKENI. The CDR3 is 16 amino acids. V trimming: 5 bases; J trimming: 1 base; junction bases outside the gene matches: 7.

The CDR3 DNA reads as TGTGCCAGCAGCCGGCTCCAAGAGACCCAGTACTTC. Its translation: CASSRLQETQYF. The J gene is TRBJ2-5, the V gene TRBV3-1 (or the pseudogene TRBV3-2), with D unclear. Germline loops: CDR1 LGHDT, CDR2 YNNKEL (reference sequence). The ends were cut back, 4 bases at V and 1 base at J, with 4 bases in the middle. The CDR3 consists of 12 residues.

The rearrangement joins TRBV27 to TRBJ1-5; D ambiguous. Germline values: CDR1 MNHEY, CDR2 SMNVEV (reference sequence). CDR3 size: 14 residues. V was cut by 6 bases and J by 2 bases, with 11 bases left in between. The CDR3 sequence is CASSGSAGNQPQHF. CDR3 DNA: TGTGCCAGCAGCGGGAGTGCTGGCAATCAGCCCCAGCATTTT.